A few counts support the clone carrying this TCR beta chain. The target antigen is unknown. Attachment of unique molecular identifiers was made to individual cDNA molecules. TCRdb analysed the 5' RACE reads with MiXCR anew, one entry per CDR3 protein. This sample yields 50,000 to 60,000 distinct CDR3 sequences, of which 6.2% are seen a single time; approximately 4.1% belongs to the top ten. The source of the sample is a study of early T cells in non-severe SARS-CoV-2 infection. Study-level results: VDJdb matching skewed toward anti-spike CD8 responses, missing private and CD4 specificities.

The sequence came from an adult who was a healthcare worker with PCR-confirmed SARS-CoV-2 infection or an uninfected control (not recorded which). What was sequenced was whole blood.

CDR3 DNA: TGTGCCTGGAGTCACGGTAGAGGTTATGGCTACACCTTC. Translated: CAWSHGRGYGYTF. This chain connects TRBV30 to TRBJ1-2; D gene ambiguous. This CDR3 has 13 residues. Germline loops: CDR1 GTSNPN, CDR2 SVGIG (reference sequence). With 2 bases removed from V and 5 bases from J, the gap between germline ends came to 12 bases.